This T cell receptor beta chain was captured in a study of shared clonotypes between healthy human individuals. About the research overall: Donors had three CD4 naive, three CD4 memory, two CD8 naive and one CD8 memory plate apiece. Study findings and constraints: In general, naive subsets displayed greater estimated richness than memory subsets did.

All of the donors resided in Nashville, Tennessee, and each was a Caucasian adult. Assay: immunoSEQ multiplex PCR; the TCRdb copy retains only in-frame clones and omits some. The sample holds 2 million to 2.5 million clones, 90% to 96% seen once. Points on this clone: Its antigen is undetermined.

CDR3 size: 19 residues. CDR1 and CDR2 from the germline V gene are MNHNS and SASEGT. Trimming at V came to 4 bases and at J to 0 bases, leaving 16 bases not matched to a gene. The gene calls are TRBV6-1 and TRBJ2-7, with TRBD2 matching over 9 bases. The sample comprised naive CD4+ T cells sorted from blood. The subset was: CD45RA+ positively selected. The receptor's source is a man between 18 and 35 years old in good health. In DNA, the CDR3 is TGTGCCAGCAGTGTGAGTCTAGCGGGATATTCAACCTCCTCCTACGAGCAGTACTTC. It encodes CASSVSLAGYSTSSYEQYF.